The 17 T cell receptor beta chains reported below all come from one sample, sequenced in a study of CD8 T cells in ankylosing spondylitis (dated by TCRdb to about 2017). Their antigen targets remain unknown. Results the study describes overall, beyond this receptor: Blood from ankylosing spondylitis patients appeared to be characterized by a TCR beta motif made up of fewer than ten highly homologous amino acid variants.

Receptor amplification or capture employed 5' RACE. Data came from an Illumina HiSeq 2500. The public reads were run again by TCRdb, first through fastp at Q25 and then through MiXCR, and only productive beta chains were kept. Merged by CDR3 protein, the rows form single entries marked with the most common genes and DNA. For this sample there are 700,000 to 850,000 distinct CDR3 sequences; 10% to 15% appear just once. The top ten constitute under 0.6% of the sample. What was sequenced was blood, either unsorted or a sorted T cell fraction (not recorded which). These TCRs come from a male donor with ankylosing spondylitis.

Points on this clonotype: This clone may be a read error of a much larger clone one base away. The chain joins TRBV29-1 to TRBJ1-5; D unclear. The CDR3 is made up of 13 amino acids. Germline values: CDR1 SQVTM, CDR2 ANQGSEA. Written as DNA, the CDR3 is TGCAGCGTTAAAGGGCTCGGCAATCCGCCCCAGCATTTT. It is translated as CSVKGLGNPPQHF.

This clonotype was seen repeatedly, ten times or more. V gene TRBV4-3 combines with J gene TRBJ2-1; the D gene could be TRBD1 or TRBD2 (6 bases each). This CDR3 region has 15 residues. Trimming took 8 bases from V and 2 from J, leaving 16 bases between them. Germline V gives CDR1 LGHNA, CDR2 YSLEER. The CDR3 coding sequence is TGCGCCAGCTCCCCAAGGGGGAGGACCTACAATGAGCAGTTCTTC. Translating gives CASSPRGRTYNEQFF.

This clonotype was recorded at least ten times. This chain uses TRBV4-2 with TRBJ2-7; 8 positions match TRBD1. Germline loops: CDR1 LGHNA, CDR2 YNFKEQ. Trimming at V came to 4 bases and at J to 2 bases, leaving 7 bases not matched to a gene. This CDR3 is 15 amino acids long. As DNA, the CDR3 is TGTGCCAGCAGCCGGGGACAGGCTGTCACCTACGAGCAGTACTTC. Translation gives CASSRGQAVTYEQYF.

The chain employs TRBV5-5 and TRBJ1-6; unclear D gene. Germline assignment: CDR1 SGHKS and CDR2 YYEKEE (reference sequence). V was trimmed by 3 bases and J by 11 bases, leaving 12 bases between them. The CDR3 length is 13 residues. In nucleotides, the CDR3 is TGTGCCAGCAGCTCCGACCCAACGGCACCCCTCCACTTT. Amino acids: CASSSDPTAPLHF.

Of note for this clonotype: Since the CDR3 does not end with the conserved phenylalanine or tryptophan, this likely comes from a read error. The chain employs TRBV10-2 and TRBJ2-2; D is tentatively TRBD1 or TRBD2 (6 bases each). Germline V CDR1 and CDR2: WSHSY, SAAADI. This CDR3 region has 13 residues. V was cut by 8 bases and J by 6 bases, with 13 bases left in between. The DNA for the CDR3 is TGCGCCAGCCGCCGAAGGGGGGCCGGGGAGCTGTTTATT. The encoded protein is CASRRRGAGELFI.

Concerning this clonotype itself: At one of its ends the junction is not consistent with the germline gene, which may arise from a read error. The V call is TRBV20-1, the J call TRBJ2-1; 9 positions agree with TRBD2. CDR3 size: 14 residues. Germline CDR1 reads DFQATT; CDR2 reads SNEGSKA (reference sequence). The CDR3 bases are TGCTGTGCTACCACTAGCGGGTTTTACAATGAGCAGTTCTTC. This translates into CCATTSGFYNEQFF.

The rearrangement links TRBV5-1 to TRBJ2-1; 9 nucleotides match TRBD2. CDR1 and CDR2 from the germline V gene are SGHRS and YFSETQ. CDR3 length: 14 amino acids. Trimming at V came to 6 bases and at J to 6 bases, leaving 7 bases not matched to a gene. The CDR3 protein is CASMAGGPSNEQFF. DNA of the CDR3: TGCGCCAGCATGGCGGGAGGGCCCAGCAATGAGCAGTTCTTC. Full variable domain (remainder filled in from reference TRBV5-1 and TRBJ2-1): KAGVTQTPRYLIKTRGQQVTLSCSPISGHRSVSWYQQTPGQGLQFLFEYFSETQRNKGNFPGRFSGRQFSNSRSEMNVSTLELGDSALYLCASMAGGPSNEQFFGPGTRLTVL.

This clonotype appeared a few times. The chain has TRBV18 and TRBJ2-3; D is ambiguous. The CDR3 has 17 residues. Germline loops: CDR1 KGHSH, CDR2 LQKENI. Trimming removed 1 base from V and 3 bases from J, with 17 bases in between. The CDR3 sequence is CASSPRGPSVKTDTQYF. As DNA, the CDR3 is TGTGCCAGCTCACCACGGGGTCCCTCAGTCAAAACAGATACGCAGTATTTT.

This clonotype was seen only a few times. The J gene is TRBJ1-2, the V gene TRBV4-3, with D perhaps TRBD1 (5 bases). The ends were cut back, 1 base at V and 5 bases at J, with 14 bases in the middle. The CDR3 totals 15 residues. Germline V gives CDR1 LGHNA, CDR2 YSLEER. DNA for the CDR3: TGCGCCAGCAGCCAAGCTTTCTGGGACGGATATGGCTACACCTTC. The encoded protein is CASSQAFWDGYGYTF.

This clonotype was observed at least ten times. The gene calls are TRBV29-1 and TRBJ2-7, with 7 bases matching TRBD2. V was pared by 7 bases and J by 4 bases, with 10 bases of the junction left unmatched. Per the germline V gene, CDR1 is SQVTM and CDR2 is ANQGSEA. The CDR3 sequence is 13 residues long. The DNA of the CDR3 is TGCAGCGCCTCGGGAGGAATCGGGTACGAGCAGTACTTC. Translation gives CSASGGIGYEQYF.

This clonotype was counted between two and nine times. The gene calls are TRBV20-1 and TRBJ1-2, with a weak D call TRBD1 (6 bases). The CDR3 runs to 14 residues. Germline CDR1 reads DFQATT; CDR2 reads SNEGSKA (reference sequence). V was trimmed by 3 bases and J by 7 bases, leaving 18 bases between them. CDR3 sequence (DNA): TGCAGTGCTAGGCCTACGGGGACAACCTTTGGCTACACCTTC. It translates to CSARPTGTTFGYTF.

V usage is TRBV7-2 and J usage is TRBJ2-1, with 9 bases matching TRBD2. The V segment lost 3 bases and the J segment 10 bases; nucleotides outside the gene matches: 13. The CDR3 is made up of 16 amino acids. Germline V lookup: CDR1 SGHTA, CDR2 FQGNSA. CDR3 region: CASSLTSGDPIREQFF. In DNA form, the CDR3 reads TGTGCCAGCAGCTTGACTAGCGGAGACCCCATTCGGGAGCAGTTCTTC.

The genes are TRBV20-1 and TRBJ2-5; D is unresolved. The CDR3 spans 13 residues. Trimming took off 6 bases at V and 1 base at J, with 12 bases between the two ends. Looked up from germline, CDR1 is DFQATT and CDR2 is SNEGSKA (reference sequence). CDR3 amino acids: CSATPEVQETQYF. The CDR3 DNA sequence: TGCAGTGCCACCCCTGAGGTCCAAGAGACCCAGTACTTC.

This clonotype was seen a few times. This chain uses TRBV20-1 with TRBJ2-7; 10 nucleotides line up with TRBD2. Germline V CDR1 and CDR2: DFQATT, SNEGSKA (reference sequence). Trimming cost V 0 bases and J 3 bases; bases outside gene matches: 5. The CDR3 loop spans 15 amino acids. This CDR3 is CSARDRTSGIYEQYF. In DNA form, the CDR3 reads TGCAGTGCTAGAGATCGGACTAGCGGAATCTACGAGCAGTACTTC.

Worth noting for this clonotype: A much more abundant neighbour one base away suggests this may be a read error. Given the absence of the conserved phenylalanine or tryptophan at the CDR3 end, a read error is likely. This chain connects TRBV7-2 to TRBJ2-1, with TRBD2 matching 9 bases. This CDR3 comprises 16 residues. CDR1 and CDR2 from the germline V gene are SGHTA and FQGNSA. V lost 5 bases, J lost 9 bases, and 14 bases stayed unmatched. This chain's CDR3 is CASSKGTSNPIGEQFL. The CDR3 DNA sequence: TGTGCCAGCAGCAAAGGGACTAGCAACCCTATCGGTGAGCAGTTCCTC.

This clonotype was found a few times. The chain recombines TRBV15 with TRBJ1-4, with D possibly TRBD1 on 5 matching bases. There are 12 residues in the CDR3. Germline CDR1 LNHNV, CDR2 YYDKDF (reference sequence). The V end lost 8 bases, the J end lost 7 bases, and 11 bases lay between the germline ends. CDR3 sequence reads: CATGRGFEKLFF. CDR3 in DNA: TGTGCCACCGGAAGGGGTTTTGAAAAACTGTTTTTT.

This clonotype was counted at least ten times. CDR3 residues: CASDRERERSEQFF. The CDR3 nucleotides read TGTGCCAGCGATAGGGAGCGGGAGCGAAGTGAGCAGTTCTTC. V and J are TRBV28 and TRBJ2-1; 8 bases agree with TRBD2. This CDR3 is 14 amino acids long. Germline CDR1 reads MDHEN; CDR2 reads SYDVKM. Trimming cost V 8 bases and J 9 bases; bases outside gene matches: 12.